This record covers a single TCR beta chain. What it binds is unknown. The source of the sample is a study of PD-L1 blockade in urothelial cancer. Turning to the study itself: Investigators checked blood 3 weeks (second dose) and 6 weeks after treatment start. Each blood sample yielded a median of about 150,000 T cells. Study-wide findings and caveats: Blood TCR clonality below the median before treatment was a predictor of better survival.

Time point noted: peripheral blood 6 weeks after treatment start. Every PCR got spiked synthetic TCR analog templates. Repertoires were generated with immunoSEQ multiplex PCR, while TCRdb's copy carries only in-frame clones and drops some. The sample has roughly 45,000 clones, 80% to 90% seen once. The material was PBMCs, obtained around atezolizumab (anti-PD-L1) treatment. The source is a man aged 65-85 years with urothelial cancer.

The chain's CDR3 is CASSIEGDSIYEQYF. CDR3 DNA: TGTGCCAGTAGTATAGAGGGGGACAGCATTTACGAGCAGTACTTC. J is TRBJ2-7 and V is TRBV19, with 7 bases identical to TRBD1. Per germline, CDR1 LNHDA and CDR2 SQIVND (reference sequence). Trimming removed 0 bases from V and 4 bases from J; junction bases left unmatched: 6. The CDR3 totals 15 residues.